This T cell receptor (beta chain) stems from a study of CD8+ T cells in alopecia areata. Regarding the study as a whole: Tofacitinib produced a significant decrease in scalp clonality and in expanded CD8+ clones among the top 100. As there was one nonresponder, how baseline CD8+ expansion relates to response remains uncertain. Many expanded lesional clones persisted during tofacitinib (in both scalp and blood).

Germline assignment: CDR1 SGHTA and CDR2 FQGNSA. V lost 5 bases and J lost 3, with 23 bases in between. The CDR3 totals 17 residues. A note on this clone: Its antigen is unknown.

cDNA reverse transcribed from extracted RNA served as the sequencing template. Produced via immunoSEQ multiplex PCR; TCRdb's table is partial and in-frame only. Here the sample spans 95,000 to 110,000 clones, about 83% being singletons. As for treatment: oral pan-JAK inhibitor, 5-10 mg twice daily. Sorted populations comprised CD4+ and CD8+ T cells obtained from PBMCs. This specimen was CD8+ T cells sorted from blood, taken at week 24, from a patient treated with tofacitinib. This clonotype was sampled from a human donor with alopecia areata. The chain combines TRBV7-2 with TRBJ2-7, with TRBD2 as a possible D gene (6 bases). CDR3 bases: TGTGCCAGCAGCCCCCACGGCCAGGGTGGGACTTACTACGAGCAGTACTTC. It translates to CASSPHGQGGTYYEQYF.